This TCR beta chain was documented in a study of control samples from healthy donors and cancer patients. Method: immunoSEQ multiplex PCR; TCRdb's copy keeps in-frame clones and lacks some. The sample holds roughly 170,000 clones, 90% to 95% seen once. V gave up 6 bases and J gave up 6 bases; unmatched junction bases: 2. The CDR3 has 12 amino acids. The germline CDR1 and CDR2 sequences are MNHEY and SVGEGT. The sequencing input was blood. This TCR derives from a woman aged 60 to 75 in good health. This sequence joins TRBV6-2 or TRBV6-3 and TRBJ1-2; 9 bases fit TRBD1. The CDR3 region has the DNA TGTGCCAGCAGCCGGACAGGGGATGGCTACACCTTC. Encoded protein: CASSRTGDGYTF.